The 10 T cell receptor beta chains presented below share a single source sample, sequenced in a study of blood T cell repertoires in COVID-19. Produced via immunoSEQ multiplex PCR; TCRdb's table is partial and in-frame only. Altogether approximately 260,000 clones are present, approximately 90% being singletons, with the ten largest covering 3.7%. Sample: peripheral blood. The receptor source for this set is a woman aged 40 to 49 with acute or convalescent COVID-19.

This rearrangement joins TRBV4-1 to TRBJ2-4; D call uncertain. Germline CDR1 and CDR2: MGHRA and YSYEKL. V was shortened by 1 base and J by 3 bases, with 10 bases between the two germline ends. The CDR3 extends over 15 amino acids. CDR3 residues: CASSQGFLLKNIQYF. The CDR3 bases are TGCGCCAGCAGCCAAGGATTTTTACTCAAAAACATTCAGTACTTC.

This chain joins TRBV20-1 and TRBJ2-1; TRBD2 is a possible D gene (6 bases). This CDR3 has 16 residues. V was trimmed by 3 bases and J by 8 bases, leaving 23 bases between them. Germline V gene sequence: CDR1 DFQATT, CDR2 SNEGSKA (reference sequence). The CDR3 spells CSASLTSYLEVDEQFF. The CDR3 region has the DNA TGCAGTGCTAGTCTTACTAGCTACCTGGAAGTCGATGAGCAGTTCTTC.

V is TRBV5-1 and J is TRBJ2-5, with a possible D match to TRBD2 (6 bases). Germline CDR1 is SGHRS and CDR2 is YFSETQ. This CDR3 comprises 16 residues. V shed 4 bases and J shed 4 bases, with 20 bases lying between them. Here the CDR3 reads CASSRGYGGKGETQYF. The CDR3 DNA is TGCGCCAGCAGCAGGGGATATGGGGGGAAGGGAGAGACCCAGTACTTC. Supplemented by reference TRBV5-1 and TRBJ2-5, the full variable domain reads KAGVTQTPRYLIKTRGQQVTLSCSPISGHRSVSWYQQTPGQGLQFLFEYFSETQRNKGNFPGRFSGRQFSNSRSEMNVSTLELGDSALYLCASSRGYGGKGETQYFGPGTRLLVL.

The chain couples TRBV15 to TRBJ1-2; 8 bases map to TRBD1. V lost 5 bases, J lost 0 bases, and 5 bases stayed unmatched. The length of the CDR3 is 15 residues. The germline CDR1 and CDR2 sequences are LNHNV and YYDKDF (reference sequence). The CDR3 DNA sequence: TGTGCCACCAGCGCGGACAGGGTACCTAACTATGGCTACACCTTC. Its translation is CATSADRVPNYGYTF.

V and J are TRBV30 and TRBJ1-1, with 7 bases fitting TRBD1. The germline V gene encodes CDR1 GTSNPN and CDR2 SVGIG (reference sequence). The CDR3 totals 12 residues. J lost 7 bases, V lost 2 bases, and 4 bases had no gene match. CDR3: CAWSTRQGEAFF. Written as DNA, the CDR3 is TGTGCCTGGAGTACGCGACAGGGTGAAGCTTTCTTT.

This sequence joins TRBV14 and TRBJ1-1, with a possible D match to TRBD1 (6 bases). Trimming removed 4 bases from V and 4 bases from J, with 13 bases in between. This CDR3 spans 14 amino acids. Germline V gives CDR1 SGHDN, CDR2 FVKESK. The CDR3 region has the DNA TGTGCCAGCAGCCGCAAGGGGGAGTTCACTGAAGCTTTCTTT. Its protein product is CASSRKGEFTEAFF.

The chain carries TRBV2 and TRBJ2-6; 7 bases line up with TRBD2. The J segment lost 0 bases and the V segment lost 4 bases, leaving 9 bases of the junction unmatched. This CDR3 is 18 amino acids long. The germline V gene has CDR1 SNHLY and CDR2 FYNNEI. The CDR3 loop reads CASSVSSRGFSGANVLTF. The CDR3, as DNA: TGTGCCAGCAGTGTGAGTTCGCGGGGGTTCTCTGGGGCCAACGTCCTGACTTTC.

The rearrangement links TRBV10-2 to TRBJ2-1; weak D call: TRBD2 (6 bases). The CDR3 is 15 residues long. Deletions cut 2 bases from V and 0 bases from J, with 8 bases between. Germline V gene data show CDR1 as WSHSY and CDR2 as SAAADI. The CDR3 is CASSETGVSYNEQFF. In DNA form, the CDR3 reads TGCGCCAGCAGTGAGACGGGAGTCTCCTACAATGAGCAGTTCTTC.

In DNA, the CDR3 is TGTGCCAGCAGCTTAGTCCCAGGGGGTAGCACTGAAGCTTTCTTT. It specifies CASSLVPGGSTEAFF. The rearrangement links TRBV7-2 to TRBJ1-1, with TRBD1 matching 7 bases. The length of the CDR3 is 15 residues. In germline, CDR1 is SGHTA, CDR2 FQGNSA. V gave up 1 base and J gave up 4 bases; unmatched junction bases: 6.

The rearrangement uses TRBV25-1 and TRBJ2-2; 9 positions agree with TRBD1. CDR1 is MGHDK and CDR2 is SYGVNS in the germline V gene. The CDR3 totals 16 residues. Germline trimming cut 1 base from V and 5 bases from J; bases unmatched to any gene: 5. DNA for the CDR3: TGTGCCAGCAGTGAATGGGGACAGGGAGGTACCGGGGAGCTGTTTTTT. This translates into CASSEWGQGGTGELFF.